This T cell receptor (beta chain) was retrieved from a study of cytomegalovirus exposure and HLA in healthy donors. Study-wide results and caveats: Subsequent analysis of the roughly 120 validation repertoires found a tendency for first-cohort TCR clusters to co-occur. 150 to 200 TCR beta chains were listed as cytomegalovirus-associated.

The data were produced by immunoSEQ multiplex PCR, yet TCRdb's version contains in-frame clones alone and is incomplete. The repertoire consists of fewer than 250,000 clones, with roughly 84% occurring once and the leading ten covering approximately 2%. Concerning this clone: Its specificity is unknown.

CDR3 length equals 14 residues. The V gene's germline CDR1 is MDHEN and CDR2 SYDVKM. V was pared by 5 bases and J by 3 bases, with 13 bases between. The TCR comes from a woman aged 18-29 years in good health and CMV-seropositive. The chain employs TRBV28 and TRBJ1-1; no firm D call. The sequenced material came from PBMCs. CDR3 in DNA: TGTGCCAGCAGTCCTCTAACCCCCTACACTGAAGCTTTCTTT. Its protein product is CASSPLTPYTEAFF. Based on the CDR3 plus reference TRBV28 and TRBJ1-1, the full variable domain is DVKVTQSSRYLVKRTGEKVFLECVQDMDHENMFWYRQDPGLGLRLIYFSYDVKMKEKGDIPEGYSVSREKKERFSLILESASTNQTSMYLCASSPLTPYTEAFFGQGTRLTVV.